The 21 T cell receptor beta chains below come from one sample, sequenced in a study of Graves' ophthalmopathy and Graves' hyperthyroidism. For repertoire sequencing, the TCR beta CDR3 regions were amplified from RNA transcripts. RT-PCR was first run with HTBI primers, then multiplex PCR in a second round. TCRdb called the multiplex PCR reads again in MiXCR, with one record for every CDR3 protein. The top ten hold approximately 9.6% of the sample, which has some 200,000 distinct CDR3 sequences, about 32% seen once. The specimen sequenced was peripheral blood. The receptors were gathered from a middle-aged man with Graves' ophthalmopathy.

Many counts were recorded for this clonotype. This chain connects TRBV27 to TRBJ2-7; 7 nucleotides align to TRBD2. With V trimmed by 4 bases and J by 7 bases, 10 bases remained unmatched. There are 14 residues in the CDR3. The V gene's germline CDR1 is MNHEY and CDR2 SMNVEV (reference sequence). The CDR3 nucleotides read TGTGCCAGCAGTTCTGTCAGGGAGGGTGGTGAGCAGTACTTC. Its translation: CASSSVREGGEQYF.

The chain uses TRBV6-2 or TRBV6-3 and TRBJ1-2; 7 bases align to TRBD1. The CDR3 contains 13 residues. Trimming took 5 bases from V and 7 from J; bases not matched to a gene: 7. Germline V lookup: CDR1 MNHEY, CDR2 SVGEGT. In nucleotides, the CDR3 is TGTGCCAGCAGTCCAGACAGGGATTTTGGCTACACCTTC. Its translation is CASSPDRDFGYTF.

Ten or more counts support this clonotype. The genes are TRBV27 and TRBJ2-5; tentative D call: TRBD2 (5 bases). The CDR3 runs 17 residues. Germline loops: CDR1 MNHEY, CDR2 SMNVEV (reference sequence). V shed 4 bases and J shed 1 base, with 19 bases lying between them. The CDR3 coding sequence is TGTGCCAGCAGTTCGATGTTGAGGACTGCGGGCCAAGAGACCCAGTACTTC. Residues: CASSSMLRTAGQETQYF.

This clonotype has ten or more counts. The chain is built from TRBV30 and TRBJ2-2; the D is unclear. Germline-derived CDR1 and CDR2 are GTSNPN and SVGIG (reference sequence). Trimming removed 0 bases at V and 4 bases at J, with 9 bases between. This CDR3 spans 14 amino acids. CDR3 DNA sequence: TGTGCCTGGAGTGTATTGTCGGGCACCGGGGAGCTGTTTTTT. This translates into CAWSVLSGTGELFF.

About this clonotype: One end of the junction is discordant with germline, which a read error may explain. The rearrangement links TRBV25-1 to TRBJ2-7, with D uncertain. Germline CDR1 is MGHDK and CDR2 is SYGVNS. The length of the CDR3 is 12 residues. CDR3 protein: CASSETSDEQYF. CDR3 in DNA: TGTGCCAGCAGTGAAACCTCCGACGAGCAGTACTTC.

In this sample, this clonotype turned up a few times. A much larger clone is a single base away; this may be a read error. No conserved phenylalanine or tryptophan ends this CDR3, so it is likely a read error. The chain employs TRBV5-1 and TRBJ2-5; 9 nucleotides line up with TRBD1. Germline V gives CDR1 SGHRS, CDR2 YFSETQ. The CDR3 is 17 amino acids. CDR3 DNA sequence: TGCGCCGGCAGCTTGGGGCTTCTGACAGGGGGTCAAGAGACCCAGTACCTC. The encoded protein is CAGSLGLLTGGQETQYL.

The sample holds many counts of this clonotype. This chain connects TRBV6-1 to TRBJ2-7, with 7 bases that match TRBD1. The CDR3 runs to 13 residues. Germline V gives CDR1 MNHNS, CDR2 SASEGT. After removal of 3 bases from V and 3 bases from J, the junction contained 2 bases not matched to a gene. The CDR3 here is CASSEQGDYEQYF. Here the CDR3 DNA reads TGTGCCAGCAGTGAGCAGGGGGACTACGAGCAGTACTTC.

In its sample, this clonotype was seen many times. The rearrangement links TRBV6-5 to TRBJ1-6; D gene unclear. Trimming took 0 bases from V and 6 from J, leaving 12 bases between them. This CDR3 region has 16 residues. Germline V gene data show CDR1 as MNHEY and CDR2 as SVGAGI. This CDR3 is CASSYSEQNINSPLHF. The CDR3 DNA sequence: TGTGCCAGCAGTTACTCTGAACAAAACATTAATTCACCCCTCCACTTT.

This clonotype showed up just once. This rearrangement joins TRBV28 to TRBJ1-3; maybe TRBD1 (6 bases). Trimming took 4 bases from V and 4 from J, leaving 26 bases between them. The V gene's germline CDR1 is MDHEN and CDR2 SYDVKM. The CDR3 is 19 amino acids. Here the CDR3 reads CASSSPGGATAKGGNTIYF. The CDR3 DNA is TGTGCCAGCAGTTCCCCTGGGGGGGCCACGGCGAAAGGGGGAAACACCATATATTTT.

This clonotype was seen a handful of times. This chain uses TRBV6-5 with TRBJ2-7; D remains ambiguous. The V end was cut by 5 bases, the J end by 5 bases, with 19 bases between. CDR1 and CDR2 from the germline V gene are MNHEY and SVGAGI. CDR3 length: 15 amino acids. For the CDR3, the DNA is TGTGCCAGCAGTAACCGTGGATCCACACTTGACGAGCAGTACTTC. It is translated as CASSNRGSTLDEQYF.

This clonotype was counted many times. V and J are TRBV5-1 and TRBJ2-7; maybe TRBD1 (6 bases). Germline V CDR1 and CDR2: SGHRS, YFSETQ. The CDR3 sequence is 13 residues long. V was cut by 5 bases and J by 3 bases, with 12 bases left in between. The CDR3 sequence is CASRGGSGYEQYF. CDR3 in DNA: TGCGCCAGCAGAGGGGGATCGGGCTACGAGCAGTACTTC.

This clonotype was detected ten times or more. This chain links TRBV20-1 with TRBJ2-7; 9 bases agree with TRBD2. Trimming at V came to 3 bases and at J to 4 bases, leaving 4 bases not matched to a gene. This CDR3 region has 13 residues. In germline, CDR1 is DFQATT, CDR2 SNEGSKA (reference sequence). This chain's CDR3 is CSASSGSRYEQYF. CDR3 nucleotides: TGCAGTGCTAGTAGCGGGAGTAGGTACGAGCAGTACTTC.

In its sample, this clonotype was seen many times. V is TRBV6-1 and J is TRBJ2-2; D call uncertain. This CDR3 region has 15 residues. The germline V gene has CDR1 MNHNS and CDR2 SASEGT. Trimming stripped 1 base from V and 5 bases from J, with 11 bases between. In nucleotides, the CDR3 is TGTGCCAGCAGTGAAGGCATCGGGCCGACCGGGGAGCTGTTTTTT. Encoded protein: CASSEGIGPTGELFF.

This clonotype was recorded at least ten times. This chain joins TRBV27 and TRBJ2-7; D gene unclear. There are 14 residues in the CDR3. V shed 3 bases and J shed 3 bases, with 12 bases lying between them. Germline V gene lookup returns CDR1 MNHEY and CDR2 SMNVEV (reference sequence). The DNA of the CDR3 is TGTGCCAGCAGTTTTAGTGGACCTAACTACGAGCAGTACTTC. This translates into CASSFSGPNYEQYF.

This clonotype was counted ten times or more. The chain has TRBV5-1 and TRBJ1-2; D remains ambiguous. Trimming took 0 bases from V and 7 from J, leaving 13 bases between them. The CDR3 loop spans 14 amino acids. Germline V lookup: CDR1 SGHRS, CDR2 YFSETQ. The DNA for the CDR3 is TGCGCCAGCAGCTTGGCCGAGACAAAATTTGGCTACACCTTC. It encodes CASSLAETKFGYTF.

V and J are TRBV6-2 or TRBV6-3 and TRBJ2-7; 7 nucleotides match TRBD1. The CDR3 runs to 14 residues. Per the germline V gene, CDR1 is MNHEY and CDR2 is SVGEGT. V was pared by 6 bases and J by 3 bases, with 8 bases of the junction left unmatched. The CDR3 is CASSPGQESYEQYF. CDR3 in DNA: TGTGCCAGCAGCCCAGGACAGGAGAGCTACGAGCAGTACTTC.

This clonotype was recorded many times. CDR3 sequence reads: CASSSGTYSYEQYF. CDR3 bases: TGTGCCAGCTCCTCCGGGACTTACTCCTACGAGCAGTACTTC. The chain joins TRBV6-5 to TRBJ2-7; a possible D gene is TRBD2 (6 bases). The germline V gene encodes CDR1 MNHEY and CDR2 SVGAGI. V was pared by 8 bases and J by 0 bases, with 14 bases between. The CDR3 is 14 amino acids.

J is TRBJ2-7 and V is TRBV6-2 or TRBV6-3; TRBD2 aligns across 9 bases. In germline, CDR1 is MNHEY, CDR2 SVGEGT. The CDR3 has 19 residues. V lost 8 bases to trimming and J lost 1 base; unmatched junction nucleotides: 21. CDR3 sequence: CASLSHSGLSGSSSYEQYF. CDR3 bases: TGTGCCAGCTTATCTCATTCGGGACTTAGCGGGAGCAGTTCCTACGAGCAGTACTTC.

In this sample, this clonotype turned up many times. The chain joins TRBV29-1 to TRBJ1-1; maybe TRBD1 (6 bases). Per germline, CDR1 SQVTM and CDR2 ANQGSEA. The CDR3 runs to 14 residues. Trimming left V 7 bases short and J 1 base short, with 16 bases between. CDR3 sequence reads: CSAPQGSGNTEAFF. CDR3 bases: TGCAGCGCTCCACAGGGAAGTGGGAACACTGAAGCTTTCTTT.

V is TRBV6-1 and J is TRBJ1-1, with a possible D match to TRBD1 (5 bases). Deletions cut 7 bases from V and 5 bases from J, with 23 bases between. The CDR3 loop spans 16 amino acids. Per germline, CDR1 MNHNS and CDR2 SASEGT. The CDR3 region has the DNA TGTGCCAGCAAGAAAGACCTCCGGGGGGTGTTTACTGAAGCTTTCTTT. Amino acids: CASKKDLRGVFTEAFF.

This clonotype was seen ten or more times. V is TRBV12-3 or TRBV12-4 and J is TRBJ2-2; D tentatively reads TRBD1 or TRBD2 (5 bases each). Trimming cost V 3 bases and J 1 base, with 15 bases left between them. The CDR3 sequence is 17 residues long. The CDR3 reads CASSFVPGTVNTGELFF. The CDR3 DNA is TGTGCCAGCAGTTTCGTGCCCGGGACGGTGAACACCGGGGAGCTGTTTTTT.